This is a list of T cell receptor beta chains from one sample in a study of cytomegalovirus exposure and HLA in healthy donors. Measured with immunoSEQ multiplex PCR; TCRdb has only the in-frame clones, and not every one. The sample consists of about 100,000 clones, roughly 78% of them appearing once. Input material: PBMCs. The receptors stem from a young man in good health and CMV-seronegative. Each CDR3 is given with its conserved first and last residue. D genes are given only for firm matches. For some rows the clone size is stated as once, few or many, or as a class when expanded; others skip it.

CASSNSGNLSYEQYF,TGTGCCAGCAGCAATAGCGGAAACCTCTCCTACGAGCAGTACTTC,TRBJ2-7,TRBV25-1,.,.
CASSGNRNQPQHF,TGTGCCAGCAGTGGTAACAGAAATCAGCCCCAGCATTTT,TRBJ1-5,TRBV2,.,.
CASSLVGGGTGALDTQYF,TGTGCCAGCAGCTTAGTGGGTGGTGGGACAGGGGCGTTAGATACGCAGTATTTT,TRBJ2-3,TRBV7-2,.,TRBD1
CASSPAYEQYF,TGCGCCAGCAGTCCGGCCTACGAGCAGTACTTC,TRBJ2-7,TRBV10-2,once,.
CASSHQLAGTGVGNTEAFF,TGCGCCAGCAGCCACCAACTGGCCGGGACAGGGGTGGGGAACACTGAAGCTTTCTTT,TRBJ1-1,TRBV5-1,.,TRBD1
CASSRGLAGSYEQYF,TGTGCCAGTAGCAGGGGACTAGCGGGGTCCTACGAGCAGTACTTC,TRBJ2-7,TRBV19,.,TRBD2
CASSKTIGTSGQETQYF,TGTGCCAGCAGCAAAACCATAGGGACTAGCGGACAAGAGACCCAGTACTTC,TRBJ2-5,TRBV7-9,once,TRBD2
CASSQDETSPYEQYF,TGCGCCAGCAGCCAAGACGAGACTTCTCCCTACGAGCAGTACTTC,TRBJ2-7,TRBV4-1,.,.
CASRKGGAGIEAFF,TGTGCCAGCAGGAAAGGGGGCGCGGGGATTGAAGCTTTCTTT,TRBJ1-1,TRBV2,few,TRBD1
CASSEPGLATSEQFF,TGTGCCAGCAGTGAACCGGGACTAGCAACAAGTGAGCAGTTCTTC,TRBJ2-1,TRBV6-1,.,TRBD2
CASSPGQGPPYEQYF,TGTGCCAGCTCACCGGGACAGGGGCCTCCCTACGAGCAGTACTTC,TRBJ2-7,TRBV18,.,TRBD1
CASSLQGGELFF,TGTGCCAGCAGCTTACAGGGGGGGGAGCTGTTTTTT,TRBJ2-2,TRBV7-2,.,.
CASRVGQGMGYTF,TGTGCCAGCAGGGTTGGACAGGGCATGGGCTACACCTTC,TRBJ1-2,TRBV6-4,.,TRBD1
CASSLGGSSGNTIYF,TGCGCCAGCAGCTTGGGCGGGAGCTCTGGAAACACCATATATTTT,TRBJ1-3,TRBV5-1,.,.
CAISEKGAYNEQFF,TGTGCCATCAGTGAGAAGGGGGCGTACAATGAGCAGTTCTTC,TRBJ2-1,TRBV10-3,.,TRBD1
CASSSRDRAIQETQYF,TGTGCCAGCAGCTCCCGGGACAGGGCCATCCAAGAGACCCAGTACTTC,TRBJ2-5,TRBV7-2,.,TRBD1
CASSGGLAGYNEQFF,TGTGCCAGCAGCGGAGGACTAGCGGGGTACAATGAGCAGTTCTTC,TRBJ2-1,TRBV11-2,.,TRBD2